The rows below give T cell receptor beta chains drawn from one sample of a study of Graves' ophthalmopathy and Graves' hyperthyroidism. TCRdb re-derived calls from the multiplex PCR reads in MiXCR, one entry per CDR3 protein. This table has 260,000 or so distinct CDR3 sequences, roughly 50% appearing once. Sequenced sample: peripheral blood. The receptors come from an adult man with Graves' ophthalmopathy. CDR3s include the opening cysteine and the closing phenylalanine or tryptophan. D genes are given only for firm matches. Clone size is given for some rows only: seen once, a few or many times, or a class if the clone is expanded.

clone_size j_call d_call cdr3_length v_call cdr3_aa cdr3_nt
many TRBJ1-2 NA 15 TRBV7-2 CASSLAGTAGYGYTF TGTGCCAGCAGCCTTGCGGGGACGGCGGGCTATGGCTACACCTTC
NA TRBJ2-7 NA 10 TRBV20-1 CSADRYEQYF TGCAGTGCCGACCGCTACGAGCAGTACTTC
NA TRBJ2-7 TRBD1 15 TRBV10-3 CAISETPGGTDTQYF TGTGCCATCAGTGAGACTCCAGGGGGCACAGATACGCAGTACTTC
NA TRBJ2-7 NA 18 TRBV10-3 CASSYRSSPGKWTYEQYF TGTGCCAGCAGTTACAGGTCCTCGCCAGGGAAATGGACCTACGAGCAGTACTTC
NA TRBJ2-2 NA 13 TRBV2 CASSDGDRGELFF TGTGCCAGCAGTGATGGTGACCGCGGGGAGCTGTTTTTT
few TRBJ2-2 TRBD2 16 TRBV9 CASSGTSGRTTGELFF TGTGCCAGCAGCGGGACTAGCGGGAGAACTACCGGGGAGCTGTTTTTT
NA TRBJ1-2 NA 14 TRBV6-5 CASTRGVGARGYTF TGTGCCAGCACCCGCGGGGTCGGGGCTCGTGGCTACACCTTC
NA TRBJ2-5 NA 15 TRBV29-1 CSVERTGRRRETQYF TGCAGCGTTGAAAGAACAGGGCGGCGGCGGGAGACCCAGTACTTC
few TRBJ1-6 NA 18 TRBV9 CASSEIDPTETYNSPLHF TGTGCCAGCAGCGAGATAGATCCCACAGAGACCTATAATTCACCCCTCCACTTT
NA TRBJ2-7 TRBD2 11 TRBV5-1 CASSLGTSVYF TGCGCCAGCAGCTTGGGGACTAGCGTTTACTTC
few TRBJ1-4 NA 15 TRBV5-1 CASSMTGTSNEKLFF TGCGCCAGCAGCATGACCGGGACAAGCAATGAAAAACTGTTTTTT
NA TRBJ2-7 TRBD2 13 TRBV29-1 CSVDGLAAYEQYF TGCAGCGTCGACGGACTAGCAGCCTACGAGCAGTACTTC
NA TRBJ1-5 NA 13 TRBV7-6 CASNPQEFQPQHF TGTGCCAGCAACCCCCAGGAGTTTCAGCCCCAGCATTTT
once TRBJ1-5 NA 16 TRBV6-2/TRBV6-3 CASSYVIGQSNQPQHF TGTGCCAGCAGTTACGTCATCGGACAGAGCAATCAGCCCCAGCATTTT
few TRBJ2-2 TRBD2 15 TRBV7-2 CASSQAGGGHGELFF TGTGCCAGCAGTCAGGCGGGGGGGGGCCACGGGGAGCTGTTTTTT
NA TRBJ2-7 NA 11 TRBV2 CASWALPEQYF TGTGCCAGCTGGGCTCTCCCCGAGCAGTACTTC
few TRBJ2-2 NA 15 TRBV10-1 CASSETGQNVGELFF TGCGCCAGCAGTGAGACAGGGCAAAATGTCGGGGAGCTGTTTTTT